This T cell receptor (beta chain) was captured by sequencing in a study of human T cells and chemical hapten exposure. On the study more broadly: An approximately 2 cm by approximately 2 cm inner upper arm patch received 2% DPC for sensitization. Patch tests of 0.01% DPC on the upper back were read at 6 days.

The junction had 3 bases not matched to a gene; V was cut back by 4 bases and J by 2 bases. CDR3 length: 15 amino acids. Germline-derived CDR1 and CDR2 are LNHDA and SQIVND (reference sequence). Time point denoted: pre-sensitization, week 0. As for treatment: therapeutic diphenylcyclopropenone sensitization with weekly scalp DPC. Unique molecular identifiers were attached to individual cDNA molecules within the library. Using its own MiXCR run on the RACE reads, TCRdb lists one record per CDR3 protein. The repertoire consists of tens of thousands of distinct CDR3 sequences, with around 10% occurring once and the leading ten covering approximately 3.8%.

The starting material was whole blood, obtained in connection with sensitization to the hapten diphenylcyclopropenone (DPC). The chain combines TRBV19 with TRBJ2-2, with 8 positions matching TRBD1. This receptor was obtained from a woman between 40 and 55 years old with alopecia areata. Some clones in this sample may be carry-over from other donors' samples. The CDR3 DNA sequence: TGTGCCAGTAGTACAGGGGGCCGTAACACCGGGGAGCTGTTTTTT. As protein: CASSTGGRNTGELFF. Filled out from reference TRBV19 and TRBJ2-2, the complete variable domain reads DGGITQSPKYLFRKEGQNVTLSCEQNLNHDAMYWYRQDPGQGLRLIYYSQIVNDFQKGDIAEGYSVSREKKESFPLTVTSAQKNPTAFYLCASSTGGRNTGELFFGEGSRLTVL.